Below are 29 T cell receptor beta chains sequenced from a single sample in a study of control samples from healthy donors and cancer patients. Method: immunoSEQ multiplex PCR; TCRdb's copy keeps in-frame clones and lacks some. The sample lists about 120,000 clones; roughly 92% were seen once. The specimen was blood. The receptors stem from a young man in good health.

This clone appeared a single time. The chain joins TRBV2 to TRBJ1-3, with TRBD1 as a possible D gene (5 bases). The CDR3 contains 15 residues. Trimming removed 4 bases at V and 4 bases at J, with 14 bases between. Germline lookup yields CDR1 SNHLY and CDR2 FYNNEI. The CDR3 is CASSVTGGAGNTIYF. DNA for the CDR3: TGTGCCAGCAGTGTAACAGGCGGTGCGGGAAACACCATATATTTT.

This chain connects TRBV5-5 to TRBJ2-3; D is uncertain. In germline, CDR1 is SGHKS, CDR2 YYEKEE (reference sequence). This CDR3 is built from 15 residues. The V gene lost 1 base and the J gene lost 6 bases, with 15 bases spanning the gap. CDR3 sequence (DNA): TGTGCCAGCAGCTTGTTAGGAGACCTAGTGGATACGCAGTATTTT. Translating it yields CASSLLGDLVDTQYF. Looking up the rest from reference TRBV5-5 and TRBJ2-3 gives the full variable domain: DAGVTQSPTHLIKTRGQQVTLRCSPISGHKSVSWYQQVLGQGPQFIFQYYEKEERGRGNFPDRFSARQFPNYSSELNVNALLLGDSALYLCASSLLGDLVDTQYFGPGTRLTVL.

The genes are TRBV5-8 and TRBJ1-1; weak D call: TRBD1 (5 bases). CDR3 length equals 11 residues. Trimming left V 0 bases short and J 11 bases short, with 8 bases between. Germline CDR1 reads SGHTS; CDR2 reads YDEGEE. CDR3: CASSLARGAFF. As DNA, the CDR3 is TGTGCCAGCAGCTTGGCCCGGGGGGCTTTCTTT.

The chain carries TRBV6-5 and TRBJ2-1, with TRBD2 matching 8 bases. The CDR3 contains 16 residues. Germline V lookup: CDR1 MNHEY, CDR2 SVGAGI. V shed 0 bases, J shed 5 bases, and the junction held 6 bases outside the gene matches. This chain's CDR3 is CASSYSGGGNNNEQFF. The CDR3 region has the DNA TGTGCCAGCAGTTACTCTGGCGGGGGGAACAACAATGAGCAGTTCTTC.

V gene TRBV11-2 combines with J gene TRBJ1-5, with D perhaps TRBD1 (6 bases). Germline-derived CDR1 and CDR2 are SGHAT and FQNNGV. The length of the CDR3 is 14 residues. Deletions cut 5 bases from V and 0 bases from J, with 8 bases between. CDR3 nucleotides: TGTGCCAGCAGCGGGACACATAGCAATCAGCCCCAGCATTTT. Translation gives CASSGTHSNQPQHF.

The chain's CDR3 is CASSLNQGSGELFF. In DNA form, the CDR3 reads TGTGCCAGTAGTTTGAATCAGGGATCCGGGGAGCTGTTTTTT. The chain is built from TRBV19 and TRBJ2-2; perhaps TRBD1 as D (5 bases). V lost 5 bases and J 6 bases, leaving 13 bases between the germline ends. This CDR3 comprises 14 residues. Germline values: CDR1 LNHDA, CDR2 SQIVND (reference sequence).

The chain is built from TRBV5-1 and TRBJ2-4, with 12 positions matching TRBD2. This CDR3 comprises 16 residues. Germline V gives CDR1 SGHRS, CDR2 YFSETQ. Germline trimming cut 4 bases from V and 13 bases from J; bases unmatched to any gene: 15. In nucleotides, the CDR3 is TGCGCCAGCAGCCCAGAGACTAGCGGGGGTCCTCGAGAACAGTACTTC. It codes for CASSPETSGGPREQYF.

The rearrangement uses TRBV2 and TRBJ2-3; 9 nucleotides line up with TRBD2. This CDR3 is built from 15 residues. The germline CDR1 and CDR2 sequences are SNHLY and FYNNEI. With V trimmed by 7 bases and J by 4 bases, 9 bases remained unmatched. The DNA of the CDR3 is TGTGCCAGCACCCTGGGTAGCGGGGGTTCAGATACGCAGTATTTT. Amino acids: CASTLGSGGSDTQYF.

The V call is TRBV5-1, the J call TRBJ2-7; no definite D call. V was trimmed by 7 bases and J by 5 bases, leaving 13 bases between them. This CDR3 spans 12 amino acids. Germline V gene lookup returns CDR1 SGHRS and CDR2 YFSETQ. The CDR3 DNA sequence: TGCGCCAGCTCTGGGGTTTCCGACGAGCAGTACTTC. Protein: CASSGVSDEQYF.

The V and J genes are TRBV5-5 and TRBJ2-7; no clear D. This CDR3 spans 16 amino acids. V lost 0 bases to trimming and J lost 0 bases, with 13 bases between them. Per germline, CDR1 SGHKS and CDR2 YYEKEE (reference sequence). CDR3: CASSLAAAQYSYEQYV. CDR3 nucleotides: TGTGCCAGCAGCTTGGCCGCAGCCCAGTACTCCTACGAGCAGTACGTC.

This chain uses TRBV19 with TRBJ2-7, with 8 bases that match TRBD2. The CDR3 extends over 15 amino acids. Germline V gene sequence: CDR1 LNHDA, CDR2 SQIVND (reference sequence). V shed 1 base and J 3 bases; nucleotides not matched to a gene: 5. The CDR3 reads CASSIAGAGVYEQYF. The CDR3 DNA follows: TGTGCCAGTAGTATAGCAGGAGCGGGGGTCTACGAGCAGTACTTC.

This clone was seen once. This chain uses TRBV18 with TRBJ2-7; D remains unclear. This CDR3 has 14 residues. Trimming took off 0 bases at V and 2 bases at J, with 8 bases between the two ends. Germline values: CDR1 KGHSH, CDR2 LQKENI. CDR3 sequence (DNA): TGTGCCAGCTCACCACCAGGAGTTACCTACGAGCAGTACTTC. This encodes CASSPPGVTYEQYF.

The chain has TRBV7-9 and TRBJ2-5; D is possibly TRBD1 (5 bases). Trimming took off 6 bases at V and 3 bases at J, with 11 bases between the two ends. The CDR3 totals 13 residues. Per germline, CDR1 SEHNR and CDR2 FQNEAQ (reference sequence). The CDR3 here is CASSHPREETQYF. The CDR3 bases are TGTGCCAGCAGTCACCCCAGGGAAGAGACCCAGTACTTC.

The chain joins TRBV6-5 to TRBJ1-5; D is undetermined. The V and J ends lost 8 bases and 4 bases respectively, with 9 bases between them. The CDR3 length is 12 residues. In germline, CDR1 is MNHEY, CDR2 SVGAGI. In nucleotides, the CDR3 is TGTGCCAGCGGGCGAGGGAATCAGCCCCAGCATTTT. Protein: CASGRGNQPQHF.

The chain has TRBV28 and TRBJ1-6; 9 bases line up with TRBD1. The CDR3 has 16 residues. CDR1 is MDHEN and CDR2 is SYDVKM in the germline V gene. Germline trimming cut 6 bases from V and 9 bases from J; bases unmatched to any gene: 12. The CDR3 DNA follows: TGTGCCAGCAGCCTTACACCGGGACAGGGACGTTCACCCCTCCACTTT. Translating gives CASSLTPGQGRSPLHF.

The chain couples TRBV5-5 to TRBJ1-3, with 9 nucleotides matching TRBD1. The trim removed 4 bases at V and 0 bases at J, leaving 5 bases unmatched. CDR1 SGHKS and CDR2 YYEKEE come from the germline V gene (reference sequence). CDR3 size: 16 residues. The CDR3 here is CASSRPTGGSGNTIYF. The CDR3 bases are TGTGCCAGCAGCCGCCCGACAGGGGGCTCTGGAAACACCATATATTTT.

The chain couples TRBV24-1 to TRBJ2-2, with D tentatively TRBD1 (6 bases). The CDR3 has 17 amino acids. The V end was cut by 3 bases, the J end by 8 bases, with 21 bases between. CDR1 is KGHDR and CDR2 is SFDVKD in the germline V gene. The CDR3 DNA follows: TGTGCCACCAGTGATCCTGATCTCCGGGACAAAAGGGGGGAGCTGTTTTTT. It codes for CATSDPDLRDKRGELFF.

V gene TRBV6-5 combines with J gene TRBJ1-2; tentative D call: TRBD1 (5 bases). CDR3 length: 14 amino acids. Germline CDR1 is MNHEY and CDR2 is SVGAGI. V lost 6 bases, J lost 4 bases, and 15 bases lay in between. CDR3 nucleotide sequence: TGTGCCAGCAGCGACGGGGCACCCAGCTATGGCTACACCTTC. It yields the protein CASSDGAPSYGYTF.

The V gene is TRBV18, the J gene TRBJ2-7; no clear D gene. The CDR3 length is 12 residues. Germline lookup yields CDR1 KGHSH and CDR2 LQKENI. Between the trimmed V and J ends, which lost 4 bases and 0 bases, there was a span of 4 bases. The chain's CDR3 is CASSLDSYEQYF. The DNA for the CDR3 is TGTGCCAGCTCACTTGACTCCTACGAGCAGTACTTC.

This clone was seen more than once but under ten times. The genes are TRBV27 and TRBJ1-1, with no clear D. The germline V gene has CDR1 MNHEY and CDR2 SMNVEV (reference sequence). The CDR3 sequence is 15 residues long. V lost 7 bases to trimming and J lost 0 bases, with 15 bases between them. The CDR3 DNA follows: TGTGCCAGCACCCGCAGGCCCAGCATGAACACTGAAGCTTTCTTT. Amino acids: CASTRRPSMNTEAFF.

This chain links TRBV7-2 with TRBJ1-2; D is uncertain. V dropped 3 bases and J dropped 7 bases, with 15 bases sitting between them. Germline loops: CDR1 SGHTA, CDR2 FQGNSA. CDR3 size: 14 residues. The CDR3 nucleotides read TGTGCCAGCAGCTTTCTGTCCGACCGGGGTGGCTACACCTTC. Its protein product is CASSFLSDRGGYTF.

The gene calls are TRBV7-8 and TRBJ2-7, with D unresolved. Trimming left V 3 bases short and J 1 base short, with 16 bases between. Per the germline V gene, CDR1 is SGHVS and CDR2 is FQNEAQ. The CDR3 sequence is 16 residues long. CDR3 sequence reads: CASSLPGRHGSYEQYF. CDR3 nucleotides: TGTGCCAGCAGCTTGCCAGGACGTCACGGATCCTACGAGCAGTACTTC.

The CDR3 coding sequence is TGTGCCAGTAGTATAAAGGTCTCGGCGGTGGCCCAGTACTTC. Translation gives CASSIKVSAVAQYF. V is TRBV19 and J is TRBJ2-5; D is unclear. This CDR3 has 14 residues. Looked up from germline, CDR1 is LNHDA and CDR2 is SQIVND (reference sequence). Trimming stripped 2 bases from V and 9 bases from J, with 16 bases between.

The J gene is TRBJ1-1, the V gene TRBV7-9, with 7 bases that match TRBD1. The germline V gene has CDR1 SEHNR and CDR2 FQNEAQ (reference sequence). After removal of 5 bases from V and 5 bases from J, the junction contained 14 bases not matched to a gene. The CDR3 sequence is 16 residues long. The CDR3 region has the DNA TGTGCCAGCAGCCCCTCAGGTGGCCAGGGGGGTACTGAAGCTTTCTTT. Its translation is CASSPSGGQGGTEAFF.

This clone was detected once. The rearrangement links TRBV7-7 to TRBJ2-5; TRBD2 is a possible D gene (7 bases). V lost 1 base to trimming and J lost 5 bases, with 14 bases between them. The CDR3 sequence is 15 residues long. Germline assignment: CDR1 SSHAT and CDR2 FNYEAQ (reference sequence). This CDR3 reads CASSLGGGDHETQYF. CDR3 DNA sequence: TGTGCCAGCAGCTTAGGAGGGGGGGATCACGAGACCCAGTACTTC.

This clone was observed a few times. The chain joins TRBV7-9 to TRBJ1-6; 7 bases match TRBD1. Looked up from germline, CDR1 is SEHNR and CDR2 is FQNEAQ (reference sequence). This CDR3 region has 15 residues. Losses at the gene ends were 0 bases for V and 9 bases for J; bases not matched to a gene: 5. The CDR3 region is CASSLAGQQTSPLHF. CDR3 nucleotide sequence: TGTGCCAGCAGCTTAGCGGGACAGCAGACTTCACCCCTCCACTTT.

The chain combines TRBV5-1 with TRBJ2-6; D might be TRBD2 (6 bases). The CDR3 is made up of 17 amino acids. Germline V gene data show CDR1 as SGHRS and CDR2 as YFSETQ. Trimming took off 6 bases at V and 4 bases at J, with 20 bases between the two ends. CDR3 sequence (DNA): TGCGCCAGCACCGTCCGGGACTTTGACTCCGGGGCCAACGTCCTGACTTTC. This sequence encodes CASTVRDFDSGANVLTF.

This clone appeared once. The rearrangement links TRBV7-3 to TRBJ2-2; 9 bases fit TRBD1. The CDR3 extends over 15 amino acids. Looked up from germline, CDR1 is SGHTA and CDR2 is FQGTGA. Trimming at V came to 8 bases and at J to 8 bases, leaving 12 bases not matched to a gene. CDR3 coding DNA: TGTGCCAGCGGCTACGGGACAGGGCGTACGGGGGAGCTGTTTTTT. It specifies CASGYGTGRTGELFF.

The V gene is TRBV27, the J gene TRBJ1-5; tentatively, D is TRBD1 (5 bases). The CDR3 runs 16 residues. The ends were cut back, 2 bases at V and 4 bases at J, with 15 bases in the middle. CDR1 is MNHEY and CDR2 is SMNVEV in the germline V gene (reference sequence). The CDR3 sequence: CASSLGAGRENQPQHF. In DNA, the CDR3 is TGTGCCAGCAGTTTAGGGGCAGGGCGGGAAAATCAGCCCCAGCATTTT.